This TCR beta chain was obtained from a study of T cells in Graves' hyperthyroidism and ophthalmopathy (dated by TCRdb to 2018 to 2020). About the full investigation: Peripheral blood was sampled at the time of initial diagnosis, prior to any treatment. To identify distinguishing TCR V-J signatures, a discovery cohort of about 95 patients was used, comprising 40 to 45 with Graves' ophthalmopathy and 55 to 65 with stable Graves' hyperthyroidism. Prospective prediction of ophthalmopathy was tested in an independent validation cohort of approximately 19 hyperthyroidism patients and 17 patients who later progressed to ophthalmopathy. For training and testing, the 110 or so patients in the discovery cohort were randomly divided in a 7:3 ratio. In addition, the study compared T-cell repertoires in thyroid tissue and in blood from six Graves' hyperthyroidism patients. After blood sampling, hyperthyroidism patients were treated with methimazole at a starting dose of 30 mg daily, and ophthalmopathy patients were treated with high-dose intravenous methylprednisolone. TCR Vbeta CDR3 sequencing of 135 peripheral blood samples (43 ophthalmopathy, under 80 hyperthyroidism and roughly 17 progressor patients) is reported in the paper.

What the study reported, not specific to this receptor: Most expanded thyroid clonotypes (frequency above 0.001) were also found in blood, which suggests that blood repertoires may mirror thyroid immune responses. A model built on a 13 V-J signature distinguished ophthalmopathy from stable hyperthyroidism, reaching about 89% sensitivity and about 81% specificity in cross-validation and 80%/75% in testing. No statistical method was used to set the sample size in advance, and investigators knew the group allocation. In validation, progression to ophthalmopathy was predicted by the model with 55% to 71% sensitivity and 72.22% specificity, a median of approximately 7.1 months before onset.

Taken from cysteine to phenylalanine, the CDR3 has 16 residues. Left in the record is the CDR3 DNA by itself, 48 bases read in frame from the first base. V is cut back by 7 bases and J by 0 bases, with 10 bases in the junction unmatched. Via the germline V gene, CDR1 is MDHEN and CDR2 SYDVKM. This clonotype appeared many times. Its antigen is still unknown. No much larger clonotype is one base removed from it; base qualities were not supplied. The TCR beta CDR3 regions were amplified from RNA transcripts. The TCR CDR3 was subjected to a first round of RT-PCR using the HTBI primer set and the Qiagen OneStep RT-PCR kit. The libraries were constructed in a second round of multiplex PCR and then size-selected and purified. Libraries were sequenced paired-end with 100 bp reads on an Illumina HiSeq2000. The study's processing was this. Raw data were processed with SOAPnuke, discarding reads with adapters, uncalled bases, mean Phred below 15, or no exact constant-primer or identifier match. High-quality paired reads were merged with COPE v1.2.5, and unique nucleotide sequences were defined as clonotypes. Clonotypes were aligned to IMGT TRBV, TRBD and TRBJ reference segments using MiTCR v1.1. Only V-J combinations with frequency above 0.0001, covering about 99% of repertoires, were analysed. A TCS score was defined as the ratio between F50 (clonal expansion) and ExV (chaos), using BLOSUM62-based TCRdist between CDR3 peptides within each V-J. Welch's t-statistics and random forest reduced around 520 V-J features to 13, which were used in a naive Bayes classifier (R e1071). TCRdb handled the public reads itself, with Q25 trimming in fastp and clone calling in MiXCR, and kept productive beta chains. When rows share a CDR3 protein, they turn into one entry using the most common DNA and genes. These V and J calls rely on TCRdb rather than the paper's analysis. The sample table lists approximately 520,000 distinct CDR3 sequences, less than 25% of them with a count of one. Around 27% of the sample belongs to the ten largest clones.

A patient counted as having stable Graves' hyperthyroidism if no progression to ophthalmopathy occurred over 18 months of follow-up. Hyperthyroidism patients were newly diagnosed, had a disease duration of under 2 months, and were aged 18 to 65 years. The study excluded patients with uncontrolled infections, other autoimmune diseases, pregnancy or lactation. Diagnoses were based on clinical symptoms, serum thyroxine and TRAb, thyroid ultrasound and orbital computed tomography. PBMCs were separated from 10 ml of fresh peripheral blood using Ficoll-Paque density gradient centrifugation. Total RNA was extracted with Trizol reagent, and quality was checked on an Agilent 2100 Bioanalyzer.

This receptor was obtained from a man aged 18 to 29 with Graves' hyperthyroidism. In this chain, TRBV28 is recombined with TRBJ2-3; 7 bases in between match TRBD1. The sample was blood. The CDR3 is CASKTPGQFSTDTQYF. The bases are TGTGCCAGCAAAACCCCGGGACAGTTCAGCACAGATACGCAGTATTTT. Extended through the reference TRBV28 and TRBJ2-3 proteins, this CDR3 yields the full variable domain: DVKVTQSSRYLVKRTGEKVFLECVQDMDHENMFWYRQDPGLGLRLIYFSYDVKMKEKGDIPEGYSVSREKKERFSLILESASTNQTSMYLCASKTPGQFSTDTQYFGPGTRLTVL.